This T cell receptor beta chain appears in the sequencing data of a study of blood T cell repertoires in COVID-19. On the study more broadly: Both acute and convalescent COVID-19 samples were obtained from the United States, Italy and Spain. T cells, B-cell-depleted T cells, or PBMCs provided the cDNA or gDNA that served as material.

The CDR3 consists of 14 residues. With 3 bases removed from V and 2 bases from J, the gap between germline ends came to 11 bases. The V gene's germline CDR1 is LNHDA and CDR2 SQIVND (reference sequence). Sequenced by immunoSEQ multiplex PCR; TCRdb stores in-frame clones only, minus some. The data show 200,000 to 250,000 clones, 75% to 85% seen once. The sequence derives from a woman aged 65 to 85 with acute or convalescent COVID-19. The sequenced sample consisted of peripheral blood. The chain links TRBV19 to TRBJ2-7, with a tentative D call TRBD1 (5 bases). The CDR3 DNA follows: TGTGCCAGTAGTATGAGACAGAAAACCTACGAGCAGTACTTC. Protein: CASSMRQKTYEQYF.